The 17 T cell receptor beta chains given below trace back to one sample, sequenced in a study of blood T cells in healthy people across ages. With a J-beta primer mix and a sample-barcoded 5' primer, a second PCR ran about 7 to 11 cycles. TCRdb recomputed calls from the 5' RACE reads with MiXCR, one row per CDR3 protein. There are more than 650,000 distinct CDR3 sequences in the sample; roughly 20% occur only once, and around 22% lies in the top ten. Sample: blood. The receptors here all came from a man between 65 and 85 years old in good health.

The table lists this clonotype with a few counts. This chain connects TRBV2 to TRBJ1-2; no clear D gene. Per germline, CDR1 SNHLY and CDR2 FYNNEI. Trimming shortened V by 1 base and J by 6 bases, and 9 bases separated the two germline ends. This CDR3 spans 13 amino acids. The CDR3 DNA is TGTGCCAGCAGTGAAGAGGGATGGAATGGCTACACCTTC. Translation: CASSEEGWNGYTF.

This chain connects TRBV12-3 or TRBV12-4 to TRBJ2-1; the D call may be TRBD1 or TRBD2 (5 bases each). CDR3 size: 16 residues. Trimming cost V 6 bases and J 0 bases, with 15 bases left between them. CDR3 in DNA: TGTGCCAGCAGCCCCGGGACCTCCTCCTCCTACAATGAGCAGTTCTTC. Its translation: CASSPGTSSSYNEQFF.

This clonotype was seen only a few times. V gene TRBV6-6 combines with J gene TRBJ1-6; D call uncertain. This CDR3 comprises 15 residues. Germline V gene data show CDR1 as MNHNY and CDR2 as SVGAGI (reference sequence). Trimming took off 0 bases at V and 5 bases at J, with 8 bases between the two ends. CDR3 DNA: TGTGCCAGCAGTTACTCGGCGACGGATAATTCACCCCTCCACTTT. This translates into CASSYSATDNSPLHF.

The chain joins TRBV11-3 to TRBJ1-3, with D unresolved. Germline CDR1 SGHNT, CDR2 YENEEA. V shed 3 bases and J shed 2 bases, with 8 bases lying between them. This CDR3 spans 14 amino acids. CDR3: CASSFSSTGNTIYF. The CDR3 DNA follows: TGTGCCAGCAGCTTCTCAAGTACTGGAAACACCATATATTTT.

This clonotype was counted a few times. The chain links TRBV7-7 to TRBJ2-5; D is possibly TRBD2 (6 bases). Trimming cost V 5 bases and J 4 bases, with 17 bases left between them. The CDR3 is 15 residues long. Germline assignment: CDR1 SSHAT and CDR2 FNYEAQ (reference sequence). CDR3 nucleotide sequence: TGTGCCAGCAGCCCTAGCACCGGGAGAACAGAGACCCAGTACTTC. It specifies CASSPSTGRTETQYF.

The chain couples TRBV29-1 to TRBJ2-6; D call uncertain. CDR3 length equals 16 residues. V gave up 0 bases and J gave up 0 bases, with 9 bases separating them. Germline V gene sequence: CDR1 SQVTM, CDR2 ANQGSEA. CDR3 region: CSVEEDGISGANVLTF. The CDR3 DNA is TGCAGCGTTGAAGAAGATGGAATCTCTGGGGCCAACGTCCTGACTTTC.

Only a few counts were recorded for this clonotype. The chain employs TRBV12-3 or TRBV12-4 and TRBJ2-7; the D call may be TRBD1 or TRBD2 (5 bases each). V was clipped by 7 bases and J by 2 bases, with 18 bases between them. The CDR3 is made up of 15 amino acids. Written as DNA, the CDR3 is TGTGCCAGCACCCAATTGGGGACCCCGCCCTACGAGCAGTACTTC. It encodes CASTQLGTPPYEQYF.

This chain connects TRBV28 to TRBJ2-3; D is ambiguous. There are 12 residues in the CDR3. The germline CDR1 and CDR2 sequences are MDHEN and SYDVKM. With 7 bases removed from V and 2 bases from J, the gap between germline ends came to 7 bases. CDR3 loop: CASKRFTDTQYF. The DNA for the CDR3 is TGTGCCAGCAAGCGTTTCACAGATACGCAGTATTTT.

This clonotype was counted between two and nine times. This chain uses TRBV5-1 with TRBJ1-2; no firm D call. The CDR3 runs to 13 residues. V lost 0 bases to trimming and J lost 5 bases, with 8 bases between them. Germline CDR1 and CDR2: SGHRS and YFSETQ. In DNA, the CDR3 is TGCGCCAGCAGCTTGGACGGGTCATATGGCTACACCTTC. Protein sequence: CASSLDGSYGYTF.

This clonotype has at least ten counts. This chain uses TRBV15 with TRBJ1-6; unclear D gene. The CDR3 is 14 residues long. V gave up 0 bases and J gave up 0 bases, with 0 bases separating them. Germline V gives CDR1 LNHNV, CDR2 YYDKDF (reference sequence). The CDR3 loop is CATSRDSYNSPLHF. The CDR3 DNA sequence: TGTGCCACCAGCAGAGACTCCTATAATTCACCCCTCCACTTT. Full variable domain (remainder filled in from reference TRBV15 and TRBJ1-6): DAMVIQNPRYQVTQFGKPVTLSCSQTLNHNVMYWYQQKSSQAPKLLFHYYDKDFNNEADTPDNFQSRRPNTSFCFLDIRSPGLGDTAMYLCATSRDSYNSPLHFGNGTRLTVT.

The V gene is TRBV20-1, the J gene TRBJ2-7, with 12 bases aligning to TRBD2. The better agreement between TRBJ2-5 and the DNA end casts doubt on the J call. Germline CDR1 DFQATT, CDR2 SNEGSKA (reference sequence). The CDR3 covers 15 residues. CDR3 residues: CSARLAGGRQETQYF. CDR3 coding DNA: TGCAGTGCTAGACTAGCGGGGGGGAGACAAGAGACCCAGTACTTC.

This clonotype has only a few counts. The chain employs TRBV20-1 and TRBJ2-5, with D tentatively TRBD2 (5 bases). V dropped 6 bases and J dropped 7 bases, with 18 bases sitting between them. Germline V gene sequence: CDR1 DFQATT, CDR2 SNEGSKA (reference sequence). The CDR3 covers 13 residues. Here the CDR3 DNA reads TGCAGTGCAACGCCTAGCTTGGATGGGACCCAGTACTTC. Translated, it gives CSATPSLDGTQYF.

V usage is TRBV9 and J usage is TRBJ1-2; the D is unclear. This CDR3 comprises 15 residues. Germline V gene sequence: CDR1 SGDLS, CDR2 YYNGEE. Trimming stripped 4 bases from V and 4 bases from J, with 17 bases between. The CDR3 reads CASSPNPGMSYGYTF. In nucleotides, the CDR3 is TGTGCCAGCAGCCCTAATCCCGGGATGAGCTATGGCTACACCTTC.

The gene calls are TRBV5-1 and TRBJ1-1, with TRBD1 matching over 9 bases. Germline V lookup: CDR1 SGHRS, CDR2 YFSETQ. Trimming cost V 4 bases and J 1 base; bases outside gene matches: 5. The CDR3 is made up of 15 amino acids. The CDR3 nucleotides are TGCGCCAGCAGCGGGGGACAGGGAGGGAACACTGAAGCTTTCTTT. Translating gives CASSGGQGGNTEAFF.

This clonotype was found a few times. Germline and junction disagree at one end, which may indicate a read error. V is TRBV7-3 and J is TRBJ2-3, with 9 bases identical to TRBD2. In germline, CDR1 is SGHTA, CDR2 FQGTGA. CDR3 size: 17 residues. The CDR3: CASSLRRGAGGTDTQYF. The CDR3 DNA reads TGTGCCAGCAGCTTAAGAAGAGGAGCGGGGGGCACGGATACGCAGTATTTT.

The genes are TRBV18 and TRBJ2-1, with 9 bases aligning to TRBD1. V shed 3 bases and J 9 bases; nucleotides not matched to a gene: 9. CDR1 KGHSH and CDR2 LQKENI come from the germline V gene. The CDR3 is made up of 15 amino acids. As DNA, the CDR3 is TGTGCCAGCTCACCGGGACAGGGCGGCCACAGTGAGCAGTTCTTC. This sequence encodes CASSPGQGGHSEQFF.

The chain links TRBV6-5 to TRBJ2-1, with TRBD2 identical over 10 bases. The CDR3 spans 17 residues. V dropped 0 bases and J dropped 9; count of bases not matched to a gene: 11. CDR1 MNHEY and CDR2 SVGAGI come from the germline V gene. The CDR3 DNA follows: TGTGCCAGCAGTTACTCCCTAGCGGGAGTAATAGGTAGTGAGCAGTTCTTC. Its translation is CASSYSLAGVIGSEQFF.